This passage covers 15 T cell receptor beta chains from one sample sequenced in a study of T cells in Graves' hyperthyroidism and ophthalmopathy. It was RNA transcripts that yielded the amplified TCR beta CDR3 regions. The HTBI set primed first-round TCR CDR3 RT-PCR. TCRdb analysed the multiplex PCR reads with MiXCR anew, one entry per CDR3 protein. Altogether around 570,000 distinct CDR3 sequences are present, 15% to 20% being singletons, with the ten largest covering roughly 50%. Sequencing input: blood. The receptor set was obtained from a middle-aged man with Graves' ophthalmopathy.

Ten or more counts support this clonotype. V and J are TRBV30 and TRBJ2-1; D might be TRBD2 (7 bases). This CDR3 is built from 14 residues. The germline V and J ends were trimmed by 0 bases and 6 bases, with 12 bases remaining between them. The germline CDR1 and CDR2 sequences are GTSNPN and SVGIG (reference sequence). CDR3 DNA: TGTGCCTGGAGTGTAGGGGGGGGAAGCAATGAGCAGTTCTTC. Protein sequence: CAWSVGGGSNEQFF.

In this sample, this clonotype turned up a few times. A read error is possible here, since a much larger clone lies one base away. The CDR3 DNA is TGTGCCAGCTCACAACAGTCTACTAATGAAAAACTGTTTTTT. Encoded protein: CASSQQSTNEKLFF. This chain joins TRBV18 and TRBJ1-4, with D uncertain. V was clipped by 4 bases and J by 2 bases, with 8 bases between them. Germline CDR1 and CDR2: KGHSH and LQKENI. The CDR3 has 14 residues.

This clonotype occurred a few times. DNA of the CDR3: TGTGCCAGCAGCCTGGCCGGGACAGCCGGCTACGAGCAGTACTTC. Its protein product is CASSLAGTAGYEQYF. The V call is TRBV7-9, the J call TRBJ2-7, with TRBD1 matching 7 bases. The germline gives CDR1 SEHNR, CDR2 FQNEAQ (reference sequence). The CDR3 extends over 15 amino acids. After removal of 5 bases from V and 3 bases from J, the junction contained 10 bases not matched to a gene.

This clonotype has a handful of counts. The genes are TRBV28 and TRBJ1-4; 7 nucleotides agree with TRBD1. CDR1 MDHEN and CDR2 SYDVKM come from the germline V gene. This CDR3 region has 15 residues. J gave up 5 bases and V 6 bases, and 9 bases lay outside the gene matches. The chain's CDR3 is CASSSGGSLNEKLFF. The DNA for the CDR3 is TGTGCCAGCAGCTCAGGGGGGTCCCTGAATGAAAAACTGTTTTTT.

This chain links TRBV29-1 with TRBJ1-1; no clear D. The CDR3 sequence is 11 residues long. V was clipped by 3 bases and J by 7 bases, with 9 bases between them. Germline V gene sequence: CDR1 SQVTM, CDR2 ANQGSEA. The CDR3 region is CSVDGRYEAFF. Written as DNA, the CDR3 is TGCAGCGTTGACGGACGGTATGAAGCTTTCTTT.

This clonotype was recorded at least ten times. The rearrangement joins TRBV18 to TRBJ2-3; the D gene is possibly TRBD1 (5 bases). The CDR3 length is 13 residues. CDR1 is KGHSH, CDR2 LQKENI, per germline. V gave up 3 bases and J gave up 5 bases, with 9 bases separating them. Here the CDR3 DNA reads TGTGCCAGCTCACCCGCTCAGGGAGATACGCAGTATTTT. Translated, it gives CASSPAQGDTQYF.

This clonotype has more than one count but fewer than ten. The V gene is TRBV5-4, the J gene TRBJ1-5; 9 bases align to TRBD1. The V segment lost 4 bases and the J segment 4 bases; nucleotides outside the gene matches: 12. The CDR3 has 17 amino acids. Germline V gives CDR1 SGHNT, CDR2 YYREEE (reference sequence). The CDR3 reads CASSPQPGTGSNQPQHF. The CDR3 nucleotides read TGTGCCAGCAGCCCCCAACCCGGGACAGGGTCTAATCAGCCCCAGCATTTT.

The chain joins TRBV7-9 to TRBJ2-2; D ambiguous. In germline, CDR1 is SEHNR, CDR2 FQNEAQ (reference sequence). This CDR3 is 14 amino acids long. Trimming shortened V by 1 base and J by 10 bases, and 13 bases separated the two germline ends. The CDR3 DNA reads as TGTGCCAGCAGCTTAGAGGTCCTGGCCGAGGAGCTGTTTTTT. It translates to CASSLEVLAEELFF.

This clonotype was detected ten times or more. The chain has TRBV6-2 or TRBV6-3 and TRBJ2-5; 10 bases align to TRBD2. The trim removed 3 bases at V and 4 bases at J, leaving 5 bases unmatched. Per the germline V gene, CDR1 is MNHEY and CDR2 is SVGEGT. This CDR3 spans 15 amino acids. This CDR3 is CASSYRSSGRETQYF. DNA for the CDR3: TGTGCCAGCAGTTATCGTTCTAGCGGGAGAGAGACCCAGTACTTC.

The gene calls are TRBV28 and TRBJ1-4; no clear D gene. The V gene's germline CDR1 is MDHEN and CDR2 SYDVKM. With 6 bases removed from V and 4 bases from J, the gap between germline ends came to 12 bases. The CDR3 consists of 14 residues. The CDR3 nucleotides are TGTGCCAGCAGCTTAAGGCCCTATAATGAAAAACTGTTTTTT. This codes for CASSLRPYNEKLFF.

J is TRBJ1-6 and V is TRBV20-1; weak D call: TRBD1 (6 bases). The V gene lost 6 bases and the J gene lost 9 bases, with 21 bases spanning the gap. Looked up from germline, CDR1 is DFQATT and CDR2 is SNEGSKA (reference sequence). CDR3 length equals 15 residues. CDR3 loop: CSANVPRTAGSPLHF. As DNA, the CDR3 is TGCAGTGCGAACGTCCCTCGGACAGCAGGTTCACCCCTCCACTTT.

This clonotype occurred many times. The chain joins TRBV12-3 or TRBV12-4 to TRBJ2-7; D is perhaps TRBD1 or TRBD2 (5 bases each). The CDR3 totals 13 residues. Trimming shortened V by 7 bases and J by 4 bases, and 14 bases separated the two germline ends. This CDR3 is CASTANWGYEQYF. In nucleotides, the CDR3 is TGTGCCAGCACCGCAAATTGGGGGTACGAGCAGTACTTC.

The chain carries TRBV29-1 and TRBJ2-2; the match to TRBD2 covers 7 bases. CDR3 length: 15 residues. After removal of 4 bases from V and 7 bases from J, the junction contained 12 bases not matched to a gene. Germline V lookup: CDR1 SQVTM, CDR2 ANQGSEA. The CDR3 DNA is TGCAGCGTTGCGGCTAGCGGAAAGGTTAGCGGGGAGCTGTTTTTT. Translating it yields CSVAASGKVSGELFF.

This clonotype was seen many times. The genes are TRBV20-1 and TRBJ2-7; TRBD1 is a possible D gene (6 bases). V lost 5 bases and J 6 bases, leaving 17 bases between the germline ends. CDR1 DFQATT and CDR2 SNEGSKA come from the germline V gene (reference sequence). This CDR3 has 13 residues. As DNA, the CDR3 is TGCAGTGCTCCAGACAGGTTACTCGGCGAGCAGTACTTC. It encodes CSAPDRLLGEQYF.

This clonotype was seen many times. The chain links TRBV28 to TRBJ2-7, with TRBD1 matching 7 bases. The V gene end was trimmed by 4 bases and the J gene end by 3 bases; junction bases not matched to a gene: 12. The CDR3 sequence is 16 residues long. CDR1 and CDR2 (germline): MDHEN, SYDVKM. CDR3 nucleotides: TGTGCCAGCAGTTCGAGCGACAGGGTCTTGTTCTACGAGCAGTACTTC. It is translated as CASSSSDRVLFYEQYF.